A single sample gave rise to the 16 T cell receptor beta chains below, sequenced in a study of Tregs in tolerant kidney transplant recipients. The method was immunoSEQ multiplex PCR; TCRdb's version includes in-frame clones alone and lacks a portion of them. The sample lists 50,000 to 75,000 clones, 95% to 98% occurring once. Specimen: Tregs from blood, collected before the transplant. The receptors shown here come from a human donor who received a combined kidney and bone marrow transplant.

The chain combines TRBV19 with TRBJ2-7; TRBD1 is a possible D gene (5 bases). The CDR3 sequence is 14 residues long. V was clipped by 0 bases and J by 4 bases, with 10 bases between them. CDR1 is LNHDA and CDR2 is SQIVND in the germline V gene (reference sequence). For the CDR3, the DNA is TGTGCCAGTAGTATAGAAGGGGATGAATACGAGCAGTACTTC. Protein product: CASSIEGDEYEQYF. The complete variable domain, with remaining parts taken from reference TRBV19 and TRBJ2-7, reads DGGITQSPKYLFRKEGQNVTLSCEQNLNHDAMYWYRQDPGQGLRLIYYSQIVNDFQKGDIAEGYSVSREKKESFPLTVTSAQKNPTAFYLCASSIEGDEYEQYFGPGTRLTVT.

The chain's CDR3 is CASSFLLAGGYNEQFF. The CDR3 DNA reads as TGTGCCAGCAGCTTCCTACTAGCGGGGGGATACAATGAGCAGTTCTTC. V gene TRBV7-2 combines with J gene TRBJ2-1; TRBD2 agrees at 12 bases. Germline V gives CDR1 SGHTA, CDR2 FQGNSA. J gave up 4 bases and V 3 bases, and 4 bases lay outside the gene matches. The CDR3 extends over 16 amino acids.

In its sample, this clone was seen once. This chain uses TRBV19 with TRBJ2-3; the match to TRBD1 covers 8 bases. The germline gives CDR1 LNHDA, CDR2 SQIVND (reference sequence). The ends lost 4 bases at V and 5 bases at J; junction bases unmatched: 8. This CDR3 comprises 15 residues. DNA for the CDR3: TGTGCCAGTAGTAGGGGCAGGGGGCGCGGAGATACGCAGTATTTT. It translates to CASSRGRGRGDTQYF.

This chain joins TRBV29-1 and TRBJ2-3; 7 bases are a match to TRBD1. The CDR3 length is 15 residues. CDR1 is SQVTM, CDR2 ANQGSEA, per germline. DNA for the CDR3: TGCAGGACTGGACAGGCCCATTTGGACACAGATACGCAGTATTTT. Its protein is CRTGQAHLDTDTQYF.

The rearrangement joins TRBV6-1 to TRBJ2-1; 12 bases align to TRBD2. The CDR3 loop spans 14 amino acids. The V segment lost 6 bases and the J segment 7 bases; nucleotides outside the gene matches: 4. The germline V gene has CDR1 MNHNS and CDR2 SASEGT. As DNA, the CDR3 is TGTGCCAGCAGAGGACTAGCGGGGTTTAATGAGCAGTTCTTC. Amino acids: CASRGLAGFNEQFF.

The CDR3 reads CASSQGLSDRNDEKLFF. CDR3 DNA sequence: TGCGCCAGCAGCCAAGGCCTCTCCGACAGGAATGATGAAAAACTGTTTTTT. The V and J genes are TRBV4-3 and TRBJ1-4, with D tentatively TRBD1 (6 bases). This CDR3 is built from 17 residues. Per germline, CDR1 LGHNA and CDR2 YSLEER. Trimming took off 1 base at V and 6 bases at J, with 18 bases between the two ends.

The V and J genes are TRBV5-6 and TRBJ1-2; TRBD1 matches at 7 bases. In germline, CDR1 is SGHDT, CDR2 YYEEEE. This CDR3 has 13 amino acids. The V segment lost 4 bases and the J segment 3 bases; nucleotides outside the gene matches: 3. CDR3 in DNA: TGTGCCAGCAGCCGTACAGGGGACTATGGCTACACCTTC. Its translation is CASSRTGDYGYTF.

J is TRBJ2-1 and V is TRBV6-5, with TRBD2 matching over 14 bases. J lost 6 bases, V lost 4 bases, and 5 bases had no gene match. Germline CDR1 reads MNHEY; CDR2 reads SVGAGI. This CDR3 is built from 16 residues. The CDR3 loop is CASSFEGLAGVNEQFF. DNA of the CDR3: TGTGCCAGCAGTTTCGAGGGACTAGCGGGAGTCAATGAGCAGTTCTTC.

The CDR3 region is CASSLGTGRGNQPQHF. The DNA of the CDR3 is TGTGCCAGCAGCTTAGGGACAGGGAGGGGCAATCAGCCCCAGCATTTT. V gene TRBV7-2 combines with J gene TRBJ1-5, with 8 bases that match TRBD1. The germline V gene encodes CDR1 SGHTA and CDR2 FQGNSA. V trimming: 1 base; J trimming: 2 bases; junction bases outside the gene matches: 4. The CDR3 is 16 residues long.

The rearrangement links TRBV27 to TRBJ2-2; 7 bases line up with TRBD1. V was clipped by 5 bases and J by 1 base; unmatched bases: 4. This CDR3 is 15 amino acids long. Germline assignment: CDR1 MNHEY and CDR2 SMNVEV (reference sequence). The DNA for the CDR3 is TGTGCCAGCAGTCCCCGGACAGGGAACACCGGGGAGCTGTTTTTT. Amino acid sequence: CASSPRTGNTGELFF.

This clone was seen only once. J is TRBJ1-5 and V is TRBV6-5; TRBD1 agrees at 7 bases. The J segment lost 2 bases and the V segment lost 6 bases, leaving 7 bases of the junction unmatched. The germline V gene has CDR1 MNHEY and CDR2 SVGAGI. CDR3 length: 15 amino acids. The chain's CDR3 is CASRPTGAGNQPQHF. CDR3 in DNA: TGTGCCAGCAGACCTACAGGGGCGGGCAATCAGCCCCAGCATTTT.

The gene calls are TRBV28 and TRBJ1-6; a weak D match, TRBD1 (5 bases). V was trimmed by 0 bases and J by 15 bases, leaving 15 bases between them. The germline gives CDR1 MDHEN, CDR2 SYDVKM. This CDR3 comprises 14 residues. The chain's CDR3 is CASSLWSREGLLHF. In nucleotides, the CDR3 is TGTGCCAGCAGTTTATGGTCCAGGGAGGGGCTCCTCCACTTT.

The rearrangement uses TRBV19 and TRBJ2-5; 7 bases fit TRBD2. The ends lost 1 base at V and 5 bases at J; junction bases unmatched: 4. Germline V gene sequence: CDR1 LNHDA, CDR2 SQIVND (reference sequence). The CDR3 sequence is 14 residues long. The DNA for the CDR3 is TGTGCCAGTAGTATAGGCGGGAGCGGGGAGACCCAGTACTTC. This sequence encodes CASSIGGSGETQYF.

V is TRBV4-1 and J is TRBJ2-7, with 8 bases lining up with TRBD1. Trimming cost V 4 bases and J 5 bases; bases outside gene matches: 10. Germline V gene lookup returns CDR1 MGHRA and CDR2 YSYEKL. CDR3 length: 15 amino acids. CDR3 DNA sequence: TGCGCCAGCAGCCGTCCCGGGACAGGTCTCCACGAGCAGTACTTC. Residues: CASSRPGTGLHEQYF.

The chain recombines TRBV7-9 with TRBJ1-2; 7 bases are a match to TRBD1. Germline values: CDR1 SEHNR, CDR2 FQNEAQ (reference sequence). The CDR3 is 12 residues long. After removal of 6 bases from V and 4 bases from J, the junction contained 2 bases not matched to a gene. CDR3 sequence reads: CASSKGAYGYTF. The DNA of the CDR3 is TGTGCCAGCAGTAAGGGGGCCTATGGCTACACCTTC.

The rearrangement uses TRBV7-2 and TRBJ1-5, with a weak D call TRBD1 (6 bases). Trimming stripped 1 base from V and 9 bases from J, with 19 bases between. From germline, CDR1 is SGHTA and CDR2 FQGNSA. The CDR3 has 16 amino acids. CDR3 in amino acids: CASSLESRGAPRPQHF. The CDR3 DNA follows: TGTGCCAGCAGCTTAGAGTCGCGGGGGGCCCCCCGGCCCCAGCATTTT.